The clone carrying this T cell receptor beta chain was observed a handful of times. Its antigen is still unknown. This sample is drawn from a study of T-cell memory formation after mild COVID-19. General observations from the study: Clones contracting over day 15 to 85 were CD4/CD8 balanced, with later expanders leaning CD4+.

Losses at the gene ends were 4 bases for V and 5 bases for J; bases not matched to a gene: 11. Germline V gives CDR1 SEHNR, CDR2 FQNEAQ (reference sequence). The CDR3 consists of 18 residues. One entry per CDR3 protein, called by TCRdb with MiXCR from the 5' RACE reads. The data hold under 110,000 distinct CDR3 sequences, with over 15% observed a single time. The sequenced material came from PBMCs or a T cell subset sorted from them (not recorded which). The rearrangement uses TRBV7-9 and TRBJ2-3, with 14 bases fitting TRBD2. The sequence came from an adult woman who had mild COVID-19 (a few samples of this study predate the infection). Cell type and time point are not known. The CDR3 DNA sequence: TGTGCCAGCAGCTCCCGGACTAGCGGGGGGCGAGATCGAGATACGCAGTATTTT. This sequence encodes CASSSRTSGGRDRDTQYF.